These 25 T cell receptor beta chains share one sample of origin, sequenced in a study of cytomegalovirus exposure and HLA in healthy donors. Primers included in the PCR were 60 Vbeta and 13 Jbeta primers. Assay: immunoSEQ multiplex PCR; the TCRdb copy retains only in-frame clones and omits some. Of about 160,000 clones listed, approximately 85% are singletons. Sequencing was performed on PBMCs. Receptors were obtained from a man aged 50 or older in good health and CMV-seropositive.

This chain uses TRBV19 with TRBJ2-7; a possible D gene is TRBD2 (6 bases). V gave up 6 bases and J gave up 4 bases, with 16 bases separating them. Germline V gene data show CDR1 as LNHDA and CDR2 as SQIVND (reference sequence). This CDR3 contains 14 residues. In DNA form, the CDR3 reads TGTGCCAGTAGCGTCCCGGGGGACCTTTACGAGCAGTACTTC. Translated: CASSVPGDLYEQYF.

This clone was observed a single time. The rearrangement uses TRBV27 and TRBJ2-1; 14 bases line up with TRBD2. Germline assignment: CDR1 MNHEY and CDR2 SMNVEV (reference sequence). The junction had 14 bases not matched to a gene; V was cut back by 5 bases and J by 5 bases. This CDR3 comprises 19 residues. DNA of the CDR3: TGTGCCAGCAGTAGGATGACAGAGACTAGCGGGAGGGCGAACAATGAGCAGTTCTTC. Its translation is CASSRMTETSGRANNEQFF.

This chain links TRBV21-1 with TRBJ1-6; the DNA was not used to check the table's D call, TRBD1. TRBV21-1 is termed a pseudogene. The CDR3 consists of 16 residues. The CDR3 region has the DNA TGTGCCAGCAGCAAAGCGGGCGGGACAGGGGATTCACCCCTCCACTTT. It is translated as CASSKAGGTGDSPLHF.

This clone was picked up one time. The V call is TRBV7-6, the J call TRBJ2-1, with unresolved D. With 3 bases removed from V and 0 bases from J, the gap between germline ends came to 6 bases. Germline loops: CDR1 SGHVS, CDR2 FNYEAQ. The length of the CDR3 is 14 residues. The CDR3 nucleotides are TGTGCCAGCAGCTTTGGCGGCTCCTACAATGAGCAGTTCTTC. Amino acid sequence: CASSFGGSYNEQFF.

The chain uses TRBV6-1 and TRBJ1-1; D perhaps matches TRBD1 (5 bases). Germline V gene sequence: CDR1 MNHNS, CDR2 SASEGT. The CDR3 has 14 amino acids. The germline V and J ends were trimmed by 4 bases and 1 base, with 10 bases remaining between them. DNA for the CDR3: TGTGCCAGCAGTGGATGGGACTGGAACACTGAAGCTTTCTTT. Translated: CASSGWDWNTEAFF.

V usage is TRBV27 and J usage is TRBJ2-7, with 13 bases aligning to TRBD2. The CDR3 covers 19 residues. In germline, CDR1 is MNHEY, CDR2 SMNVEV (reference sequence). The J segment lost 0 bases and the V segment lost 5 bases, leaving 13 bases of the junction unmatched. The CDR3 loop reads CASSLLGTSGIKSSYEQYF. The CDR3 DNA reads TGTGCCAGCAGTCTACTCGGGACTAGCGGGATAAAGAGCTCCTACGAGCAGTACTTC.

The CDR3 DNA sequence: TGTGCCAGCTCACCACCCGGCGGGACAGCCCTCCGCTACGAGCAGTACTTC. Translation gives CASSPPGGTALRYEQYF. The chain combines TRBV18 with TRBJ2-7; tentatively, D is TRBD1 (7 bases). V lost 0 bases and J lost 3, with 18 bases in between. The germline V gene has CDR1 KGHSH and CDR2 LQKENI. The CDR3 spans 17 residues.

CDR3 DNA sequence: TGTGCCAGCAGAGGACAGGGGAGGAAGTTTGGCTACACCTTC. Translation: CASRGQGRKFGYTF. The chain combines TRBV6-5 with TRBJ1-2, with 9 bases matching TRBD1. CDR3 length: 14 amino acids. The V segment lost 6 bases and the J segment 7 bases; nucleotides outside the gene matches: 9. The germline V gene has CDR1 MNHEY and CDR2 SVGAGI.

The gene calls are TRBV4-1 and TRBJ1-1; D possibly corresponds to TRBD1 (5 bases). V was trimmed by 4 bases and J by 0 bases, leaving 15 bases between them. This CDR3 is built from 16 residues. CDR1 is MGHRA and CDR2 is YSYEKL in the germline V gene. CDR3 nucleotide sequence: TGCGCCAGCAGCCCCAGACAGCTTATCATGAACACTGAAGCTTTCTTT. It is translated as CASSPRQLIMNTEAFF.

This rearrangement joins TRBV29-1 to TRBJ2-3; D is perhaps TRBD2 (6 bases). Germline V gene data show CDR1 as SQVTM and CDR2 as ANQGSEA. Trimming stripped 3 bases from V and 1 base from J, with 8 bases between. This CDR3 is built from 13 residues. In DNA, the CDR3 is TGCAGCGTTGAGCCTAGCGGCACAGATACGCAGTATTTT. Its translation is CSVEPSGTDTQYF.

V usage is TRBV18 and J usage is TRBJ1-2, with D tentatively TRBD1 (5 bases). The ends were cut back, 3 bases at V and 3 bases at J, with 8 bases in the middle. The CDR3 runs 13 residues. From germline, CDR1 is KGHSH and CDR2 LQKENI. CDR3 DNA: TGTGCCAGCTCACCCGACAGCTACTATGGCTACACCTTC. Encoded protein: CASSPDSYYGYTF.

The chain couples TRBV15 to TRBJ2-1; D is unresolved. From germline, CDR1 is LNHNV and CDR2 YYDKDF (reference sequence). V lost 0 bases to trimming and J lost 8 bases, with 8 bases between them. The CDR3 consists of 13 residues. The CDR3 is CATSRDVVDEQFF. CDR3 in DNA: TGTGCCACCAGCAGAGATGTCGTCGATGAGCAGTTCTTC.

The chain has TRBV5-1 and TRBJ2-4; TRBD1 is a possible D gene (7 bases). V gave up 0 bases and J gave up 0 bases, with 19 bases separating them. The CDR3 covers 19 residues. CDR1 is SGHRS and CDR2 is YFSETQ in the germline V gene. CDR3 nucleotides: TGCGCCAGCAGCTTGGAGGTGGCAGGGGGGCCTTTAGCCAAAAACATTCAGTACTTC. Translated: CASSLEVAGGPLAKNIQYF.

The chain carries TRBV11-2 and TRBJ2-7; TRBD2 agrees at 12 bases. CDR3 length equals 16 residues. Germline CDR1 and CDR2: SGHAT and FQNNGV. V shed 3 bases and J 6 bases; nucleotides not matched to a gene: 9. This CDR3 reads CASSLGTSGRPREQYF. The CDR3 DNA reads TGTGCCAGCAGCTTGGGTACTAGCGGGAGGCCCCGCGAGCAGTACTTC. Variable domain in full (rest from reference TRBV11-2 and TRBJ2-7): EAGVAQSPRYKIIEKRQSVAFWCNPISGHATLYWYQQILGQGPKLLIQFQNNGVVDDSQLPKDRFSAERLKGVDSTLKIQPAKLEDSAVYLCASSLGTSGRPREQYFGPGTRLTVT.

The CDR3 nucleotides read TGCGCCAGCAGTGAGTCAAATTCTCGAACAGGTAGGATGAACACTGAAGCTTTCTTT. It yields the protein CASSESNSRTGRMNTEAFF. The gene calls are TRBV10-1 and TRBJ1-1; D is perhaps TRBD1 (5 bases). The CDR3 totals 19 residues. Germline V gene data show CDR1 as WNHNN and CDR2 as SYGVQD (reference sequence). Trimming shortened V by 0 bases and J by 0 bases, and 20 bases separated the two germline ends.

The chain has TRBV27 and TRBJ2-7, with 12 bases matching TRBD2. This CDR3 has 17 amino acids. V shed 4 bases and J 5 bases; nucleotides not matched to a gene: 12. From germline, CDR1 is MNHEY and CDR2 SMNVEV (reference sequence). The CDR3 loop reads CASSSSSGTSGSHEQYF. The DNA of the CDR3 is TGTGCCAGCAGTTCCTCTTCCGGGACTAGCGGGTCACACGAGCAGTACTTC.

This chain connects TRBV7-9 to TRBJ2-3; D gene unclear. The V gene lost 7 bases and the J gene lost 2 bases, with 19 bases spanning the gap. CDR3 length: 16 amino acids. CDR1 SEHNR and CDR2 FQNEAQ come from the germline V gene (reference sequence). The CDR3 nucleotides read TGTGCCAGCAACCCCCCGATAGCAGCTTCCACAGATACGCAGTATTTT. Amino acid sequence: CASNPPIAASTDTQYF.

This clone was seen only a few times. The rearrangement links TRBV5-1 to TRBJ2-7, with TRBD1 matching 8 bases. The CDR3 loop spans 13 amino acids. CDR1 and CDR2 from the germline V gene are SGHRS and YFSETQ. The junction had 5 bases not matched to a gene; V was cut back by 4 bases and J by 5 bases. This chain's CDR3 is CASSTWTGNEQYF. The CDR3 coding sequence is TGCGCCAGCAGCACCTGGACAGGGAACGAGCAGTACTTC.

The V call is TRBV27, the J call TRBJ2-7, with D possibly TRBD1 on 5 matching bases. Germline CDR1 MNHEY, CDR2 SMNVEV (reference sequence). The CDR3 runs to 13 residues. The germline V and J ends were trimmed by 1 base and 5 bases, with 9 bases remaining between them. The CDR3 sequence: CASSLWGINEQYF. For the CDR3, the DNA is TGTGCCAGCAGTTTATGGGGCATTAACGAGCAGTACTTC.

The chain employs TRBV7-9 and TRBJ2-5; 7 bases align to TRBD1. The closer fit of TRBJ2-7 to the DNA end suggests the J call may be wrong. Germline CDR1 SEHNR, CDR2 FQNEAQ (reference sequence). This CDR3 spans 12 amino acids. Written as DNA, the CDR3 is TGTGCCAGCAGCTTGACAGGGTACGAGCAGTACTTC. Translation: CASSLTGYEQYF.

The chain is built from TRBV28 and TRBJ2-7; 14 bases align to TRBD2. Germline lookup yields CDR1 MDHEN and CDR2 SYDVKM. With 0 bases clipped from V and 3 bases from J, the junction kept 7 bases outside the gene matches. The CDR3 is made up of 18 amino acids. CDR3 coding DNA: TGTGCCAGCAGTTTATGGGGACTAGCGGGAGTGCGTCGCTACGAGCAGTACTTC. The encoded protein is CASSLWGLAGVRRYEQYF. Drawing the rest from reference TRBV28 and TRBJ2-7, the complete variable domain is DVKVTQSSRYLVKRTGEKVFLECVQDMDHENMFWYRQDPGLGLRLIYFSYDVKMKEKGDIPEGYSVSREKKERFSLILESASTNQTSMYLCASSLWGLAGVRRYEQYFGPGTRLTVT.

This chain connects TRBV25-1 to TRBJ2-7, with D possibly matching TRBD1 (5 bases). Germline assignment: CDR1 MGHDK and CDR2 SYGVNS. CDR3 length: 14 residues. V was clipped by 7 bases and J by 0 bases, with 13 bases between them. CDR3 nucleotides: TGTGCCAGCAAAGAGGACAAGTTCTCCTACGAGCAGTACTTC. Residues: CASKEDKFSYEQYF.

CDR3 region: CASSTTGLSSYNSPLHF. The DNA for the CDR3 is TGTGCCAGCAGCACAACAGGGCTGAGCTCCTATAATTCACCCCTCCACTTT. The rearrangement uses TRBV11-3 and TRBJ1-6, with TRBD1 as a possible D gene (6 bases). V lost 5 bases to trimming and J lost 0 bases, with 14 bases between them. The CDR3 is 17 residues long. The germline gives CDR1 SGHNT, CDR2 YENEEA.

The chain uses TRBV7-9 and TRBJ2-1, with unresolved D. The CDR3 contains 13 residues. The germline V and J ends were trimmed by 3 bases and 2 bases, with 5 bases remaining between them. Germline V CDR1 and CDR2: SEHNR, FQNEAQ (reference sequence). This CDR3 is CASSFLTYNEQFF. The CDR3 nucleotides read TGTGCCAGCAGCTTTTTAACCTACAATGAGCAGTTCTTC. The whole variable domain, filled in from reference TRBV7-9 and TRBJ2-1, reads DTGVSQNPRHKITKRGQNVTFRCDPISEHNRLYWYRQTLGQGPEFLTYFQNEAQLEKSRLLSDRFSAERPKGSFSTLEIQRTEQGDSAMYLCASSFLTYNEQFFGPGTRLTVL.

The chain is built from TRBV5-1 and TRBJ2-3, with 7 positions matching TRBD2. CDR1 and CDR2 from the germline V gene are SGHRS and YFSETQ. V shed 4 bases and J 4 bases; nucleotides not matched to a gene: 9. This CDR3 comprises 15 residues. CDR3 residues: CASSPGTGGPDTQYF. CDR3 nucleotide sequence: TGCGCCAGCAGCCCGGGGACGGGGGGACCAGATACGCAGTATTTT.